This TCR beta chain was documented in a study of blood T cell repertoires in COVID-19. Study details: Spain, Italy and the United States supplied samples that represented acute and convalescent COVID-19.

CDR1 is SGHAT, CDR2 FQNNGV, per germline. Trimming stripped 0 bases from V and 5 bases from J, with 11 bases between. The CDR3 runs 15 residues. Seattle cases were enrolled at active infection and followed longitudinally. Original analysis: Reference gene primer amplification yielded estimated nucleated cell counts. The repertoire was sequenced with immunoSEQ multiplex PCR; TCRdb's copy has only in-frame clones and lacks some. The V and J calls and clone size are taken from that table; D and trimming were inferred from the DNA. The sample gives 150,000 or so clones, approximately 80% of which show up once; about 12% is in the top ten.

Input material: peripheral blood. V usage is TRBV11-2 and J usage is TRBJ1-5, with D possibly TRBD1 on 5 matching bases. The clonotype was recovered from a woman aged 55-75 years with COVID-19, enrolled during active disease. The CDR3 here is CASSLEAGFYQPQHF. In nucleotides, the CDR3 is TGTGCCAGCAGCTTAGAAGCAGGGTTCTATCAGCCCCAGCATTTT.